This TCR beta chain emerged from a study of post-analysis software for immune sequencing data. The TCR beta cDNA libraries carried unique molecular identifiers. Each CDR3 protein gets one entry after TCRdb re-called the PCR reads with MiXCR. The sample holds about 460,000 distinct CDR3 sequences, approximately 45% seen once. This CDR3 spans 13 amino acids. V lost 9 bases, J lost 5 bases, and 11 bases lay in between. Study results and caveats: When patients were compared with controls, about 5 TRBV segments were more frequent, TRBV5-6, TRBV5-1 and TRBV20-1 among them.

With regard to this clonotype: Its antigen remains unknown.

The clonotype originates from a girl aged 5-17 years with multiple sclerosis. The source material was blood. The chain joins TRBV12-3 or TRBV12-4 to TRBJ1-6; D ambiguous. The CDR3 loop reads CASLGQHNSPLHF. DNA for the CDR3: TGTGCCAGTTTGGGTCAGCATAATTCACCCCTCCACTTT.